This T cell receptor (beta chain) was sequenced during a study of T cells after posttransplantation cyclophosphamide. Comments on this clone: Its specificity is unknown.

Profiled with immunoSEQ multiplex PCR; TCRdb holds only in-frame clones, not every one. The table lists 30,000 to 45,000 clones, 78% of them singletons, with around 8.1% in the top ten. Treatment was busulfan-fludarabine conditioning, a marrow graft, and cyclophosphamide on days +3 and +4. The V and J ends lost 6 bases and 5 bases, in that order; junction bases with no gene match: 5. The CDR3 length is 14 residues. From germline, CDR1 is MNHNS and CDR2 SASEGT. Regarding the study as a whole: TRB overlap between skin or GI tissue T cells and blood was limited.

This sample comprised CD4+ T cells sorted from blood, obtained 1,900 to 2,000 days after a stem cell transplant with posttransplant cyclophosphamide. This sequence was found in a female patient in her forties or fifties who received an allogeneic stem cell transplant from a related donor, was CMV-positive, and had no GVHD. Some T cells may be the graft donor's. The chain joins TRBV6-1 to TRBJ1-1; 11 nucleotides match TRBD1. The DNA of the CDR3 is TGTGCCAGCAGATCCGGGACAGGGGGGACTGAAGCTTTCTTT. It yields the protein CASRSGTGGTEAFF.